This entry lists 9 T cell receptor beta chains sequenced from one sample in a study of blood T cell repertoires in COVID-19. Sequenced by immunoSEQ multiplex PCR; TCRdb stores in-frame clones only, minus some. Of some 300,000 clones detected, roughly 87% appear once; the ten largest clones hold roughly 1%. The sample was PBMCs or T cells enriched from blood (not recorded which). The origin of the receptors is a young woman who had recovered from COVID-19.

A single count supports this clone. The chain combines TRBV5-1 with TRBJ1-6; D unclear. CDR1 and CDR2 from the germline V gene are SGHRS and YFSETQ. The CDR3 has 15 residues. V was cut by 4 bases and J by 6 bases, with 14 bases left in between. The CDR3, as DNA: TGCGCCAGCAGCCCGGGGTTGACCTTTAATTCACCCCTCCACTTT. Protein: CASSPGLTFNSPLHF.

This clone was seen just once. V gene TRBV6-5 combines with J gene TRBJ2-7, with 7 positions matching TRBD1. The V and J ends lost 2 bases and 4 bases, in that order; junction bases with no gene match: 5. Germline CDR1 is MNHEY and CDR2 is SVGAGI. The CDR3 is 14 residues long. The CDR3 bases are TGTGCCAGCAGTTACCCCGGACAGGCGTACGAGCAGTACTTC. This gives the protein CASSYPGQAYEQYF.

The chain joins TRBV7-9 to TRBJ2-7; TRBD1 aligns across 7 bases. J lost 6 bases, V lost 5 bases, and 16 bases had no gene match. The CDR3 is 16 amino acids. CDR1 is SEHNR, CDR2 FQNEAQ, per germline (reference sequence). This chain's CDR3 is CASSPRPKGAILEQYF. In DNA form, the CDR3 reads TGTGCCAGCAGCCCCCGCCCAAAGGGGGCGATTCTCGAGCAGTACTTC.

This chain connects TRBV5-1 to TRBJ1-1; a possible D gene is TRBD1 (6 bases). Per germline, CDR1 SGHRS and CDR2 YFSETQ. V shed 1 base and J shed 0 bases, with 13 bases lying between them. The CDR3 consists of 16 residues. As DNA, the CDR3 is TGCGCCAGCAGCTTGATCGGGGGGCGGATGAACACTGAAGCTTTCTTT. Protein product: CASSLIGGRMNTEAFF.

V and J are TRBV28 and TRBJ1-6; 12 nucleotides align to TRBD1. The germline V gene encodes CDR1 MDHEN and CDR2 SYDVKM. The CDR3 spans 14 residues. V was clipped by 10 bases and J by 6 bases; unmatched bases: 4. The CDR3: CATGTGGINSPLHF. CDR3 in DNA: TGTGCCACCGGGACAGGGGGCATTAATTCACCCCTCCACTTT.

This chain connects TRBV19 to TRBJ2-1; 8 bases match TRBD1. Germline V CDR1 and CDR2: LNHDA, SQIVND (reference sequence). V was clipped by 4 bases and J by 6 bases; unmatched bases: 2. The CDR3 totals 13 residues. Written as DNA, the CDR3 is TGTGCCAGTAGTACCGGACAGGGCAATGAGCAGTTCTTC. Protein sequence: CASSTGQGNEQFF.

This clone has a handful of counts. The V and J genes are TRBV6-6 and TRBJ1-2; the D gene is possibly TRBD1 (6 bases). Germline lookup yields CDR1 MNHNY and CDR2 SVGAGI (reference sequence). The CDR3 extends over 16 amino acids. V was shortened by 6 bases and J by 4 bases, with 21 bases between the two germline ends. The CDR3 protein is CASRKTRGASTYGYTF. CDR3 DNA: TGTGCCAGCAGAAAAACCCGGGGGGCGTCTACCTATGGCTACACCTTC.

The CDR3 here is CASSLTGGRGLSSYNEQFF. CDR3 bases: TGTGCCAGCTCACTGACCGGTGGGCGGGGACTTAGCTCCTACAATGAGCAGTTCTTC. This chain joins TRBV18 and TRBJ2-1; D possibly corresponds to TRBD2 (6 bases). Trimming removed 4 bases from V and 0 bases from J, with 22 bases in between. Germline-derived CDR1 and CDR2 are KGHSH and LQKENI. CDR3 length: 19 amino acids.

The V gene is TRBV19, the J gene TRBJ1-5, with 11 bases that match TRBD1. The CDR3 is 16 amino acids. V trimming: 4 bases; J trimming: 4 bases; junction bases outside the gene matches: 6. CDR1 is LNHDA, CDR2 SQIVND, per germline (reference sequence). The CDR3 sequence is CASSTPGTGGNQPQHF. As DNA, the CDR3 is TGTGCCAGTAGTACACCCGGGACAGGGGGTAATCAGCCCCAGCATTTT.